The 18 T cell receptor beta chains below all came from one sample that was sequenced in a study of blood T cell repertoires in COVID-19. The method was immunoSEQ multiplex PCR; TCRdb's version includes in-frame clones alone and lacks a portion of them. The sample has more than 70,000 clones, about nine tenths seen once. The specimen was peripheral blood. The receptors stem from a woman older than 75 with acute or convalescent COVID-19.

The chain joins TRBV24-1 to TRBJ2-3; no definite D call. The CDR3 loop spans 13 amino acids. With 0 bases removed from V and 8 bases from J, the gap between germline ends came to 8 bases. Germline-derived CDR1 and CDR2 are KGHDR and SFDVKD. In nucleotides, the CDR3 is TGTGCCACCAGTGATTTGGTGCCGGGTACGCAGTATTTT. Amino acid sequence: CATSDLVPGTQYF.

A single count supports this clone. V gene TRBV19 combines with J gene TRBJ1-5; possibly TRBD1 for D (5 bases). Germline CDR1 LNHDA, CDR2 SQIVND (reference sequence). The V end was cut by 5 bases, the J end by 0 bases, with 17 bases between. The CDR3 contains 17 residues. This CDR3 reads CASSSREAGYSNQPQHF. DNA of the CDR3: TGTGCCAGTAGTTCCCGAGAGGCAGGGTATAGCAATCAGCCCCAGCATTTT.

The genes are TRBV9 and TRBJ2-7; 7 positions match TRBD2. J was trimmed by 3 bases and V by 0 bases; bases with no gene match: 12. CDR3 length: 17 amino acids. CDR1 is SGDLS, CDR2 YYNGEE, per germline. This chain's CDR3 is CASSVATSASGYYEQYF. Written as DNA, the CDR3 is TGTGCCAGCAGCGTAGCGACCTCGGCTAGCGGCTACTACGAGCAGTACTTC. The entire variable domain, with the rest obtained from reference TRBV9 and TRBJ2-7, is as follows: DSGVTQTPKHLITATGQRVTLRCSPRSGDLSVYWYQQSLDQGLQFLIQYYNGEERAKGNILERFSAQQFPDLHSELNLSSLELGDSALYFCASSVATSASGYYEQYFGPGTRLTVT.

This chain links TRBV6-4 with TRBJ1-2; no reliable D call. The V end was cut by 3 bases, the J end by 2 bases, with 10 bases between. The CDR3 contains 14 residues. Germline V gene data show CDR1 as MRHNA and CDR2 as SNTAGT. The CDR3 loop reads CASSDLRQNYGYTF. The DNA of the CDR3 is TGTGCCAGCAGTGATTTGAGGCAGAACTATGGCTACACCTTC.

The V gene is TRBV2, the J gene TRBJ2-5, with TRBD2 matching 13 bases. Losses at the gene ends were 5 bases for V and 2 bases for J; bases not matched to a gene: 2. Germline V lookup: CDR1 SNHLY, CDR2 FYNNEI. This CDR3 comprises 15 residues. The CDR3 reads CASSWTSGSQETQYF. The CDR3 DNA reads as TGTGCCAGCAGTTGGACTAGCGGGAGTCAAGAGACCCAGTACTTC.

In DNA form, the CDR3 reads TGTGCCAGCAGCCAAACCGGGACAGGGCTGTTCTTC. Its translation: CASSQTGTGLFF. The chain combines TRBV3-1 (or the pseudogene TRBV3-2) with TRBJ2-1, with 9 bases aligning to TRBD1. CDR3 length equals 12 residues. V dropped 2 bases and J dropped 15; count of bases not matched to a gene: 5. In germline, CDR1 is LGHDT, CDR2 YNNKEL (reference sequence).

The V call is TRBV9, the J call TRBJ1-3; D is perhaps TRBD1 (5 bases). There are 16 residues in the CDR3. V lost 5 bases, J lost 1 base, and 16 bases lay in between. CDR1 and CDR2 from the germline V gene are SGDLS and YYNGEE. DNA of the CDR3: TGTGCCAGCAGTCCGGGAGGGGACTTTTCTGGAAACACCATATATTTT. Translation: CASSPGGDFSGNTIYF.

This clone is medium-sized by share. The chain couples TRBV7-9 to TRBJ2-7; tentative D call: TRBD2 (6 bases). The CDR3 is made up of 14 amino acids. Germline CDR1 is SEHNR and CDR2 is FQNEAQ (reference sequence). V lost 3 bases, J lost 6 bases, and 15 bases lay in between. Here the CDR3 DNA reads TGTGCCAGCAGCTTGGGGGGAATCCTGTTCGAGCAGTACTTC. Its protein is CASSLGGILFEQYF.

The V call is TRBV19, the J call TRBJ2-1, with D possibly matching TRBD1 (5 bases). Germline V gene sequence: CDR1 LNHDA, CDR2 SQIVND (reference sequence). The CDR3 has 16 amino acids. Trimming removed 6 bases at V and 3 bases at J, with 18 bases between. For the CDR3, the DNA is TGTGCCAGTAGAGACCTTCAGGGTAGGGGCTACAATGAGCAGTTCTTC. Translation: CASRDLQGRGYNEQFF.

V gene TRBV5-4 combines with J gene TRBJ2-3; D is uncertain. V shed 0 bases and J shed 2 bases, with 4 bases lying between them. Germline CDR1 SGHNT, CDR2 YYREEE (reference sequence). This CDR3 region has 13 residues. CDR3 protein: CASSLVYTDTQYF. The CDR3 nucleotides are TGTGCCAGCAGCTTGGTCTACACAGATACGCAGTATTTT.

The chain links TRBV6-6 to TRBJ1-2; the D gene is possibly TRBD1 (5 bases). Germline V gives CDR1 MNHNY, CDR2 SVGAGI (reference sequence). The CDR3 runs to 13 residues. Trimming took 6 bases from V and 7 from J, leaving 15 bases between them. In nucleotides, the CDR3 is TGTGCCAGCAGCCCCCCAGGGAATAGTGGCTACACCTTC. Its protein is CASSPPGNSGYTF.

The chain couples TRBV5-1 to TRBJ1-4; TRBD1 might be the D (6 bases). V was trimmed by 1 base and J by 8 bases, leaving 12 bases between them. Germline loops: CDR1 SGHRS, CDR2 YFSETQ. This CDR3 region has 14 residues. CDR3 protein: CASSLSGAGEKLFF. The CDR3 nucleotides are TGCGCCAGCAGCTTGTCAGGGGCAGGGGAAAAACTGTTTTTT.

This chain joins TRBV28 and TRBJ1-2; 7 nucleotides align to TRBD1. Looked up from germline, CDR1 is MDHEN and CDR2 is SYDVKM. V shed 3 bases, J shed 4 bases, and the junction held 5 bases outside the gene matches. The CDR3 sequence is 14 residues long. CDR3 nucleotides: TGTGCCAGCAGTTTTACAGGGGAGTTCTATGGCTACACCTTC. This encodes CASSFTGEFYGYTF.

The rearrangement links TRBV3-1 (or the pseudogene TRBV3-2) to TRBJ1-1; D is perhaps TRBD1 (6 bases). V was clipped by 5 bases and J by 9 bases, with 13 bases between them. Looked up from germline, CDR1 is LGHDT and CDR2 is YNNKEL (reference sequence). The CDR3 sequence is 12 residues long. In DNA form, the CDR3 reads TGTGCCAGCAGCTTAACAGGGAACAAAGCTTTCTTT. This encodes CASSLTGNKAFF.

This clone showed up just once. CDR3 in DNA: TGTGCCATCAGGCCTGCTAGCTCCTACGAGCAGTACTTC. Protein: CAIRPASSYEQYF. V gene TRBV10-3 combines with J gene TRBJ2-7; D gene unclear. Germline V gene lookup returns CDR1 ENHRY and CDR2 SYGVKD. This CDR3 is built from 13 residues. V was pared by 6 bases and J by 0 bases, with 9 bases between.

The chain uses TRBV4-1 and TRBJ1-2, with D possibly TRBD1 on 6 matching bases. The CDR3 runs to 15 residues. Trimming shortened V by 0 bases and J by 6 bases, and 14 bases separated the two germline ends. Looked up from germline, CDR1 is MGHRA and CDR2 is YSYEKL. For the CDR3, the DNA is TGCGCCAGCAGCCAAGATCACAGGGATGGGAATGGCTACACCTTC. Protein product: CASSQDHRDGNGYTF.

The rearrangement links TRBV11-2 to TRBJ2-1; TRBD1 is a possible D gene (6 bases). Looked up from germline, CDR1 is SGHAT and CDR2 is FQNNGV. With 2 bases removed from V and 9 bases from J, the gap between germline ends came to 14 bases. The CDR3 loop spans 14 amino acids. The CDR3 bases are TGTGCCAGCAGCTTAAGGACAGCCTCGGGTGAGCAGTTCTTC. It is translated as CASSLRTASGEQFF.

The rearrangement uses TRBV6-5 and TRBJ1-1, with D perhaps matching TRBD1 (6 bases). Germline loops: CDR1 MNHEY, CDR2 SVGAGI. This CDR3 region has 15 residues. Trimming left V 5 bases short and J 1 base short, with 14 bases between. CDR3 sequence (DNA): TGTGCCAGCAGTACCGGGACACTTGGGAACACTGAAGCTTTCTTT. Its protein is CASSTGTLGNTEAFF.